This T cell receptor beta chain originates from a study of PD-L1 blockade in urothelial cancer. Overall study: Intravenous atezolizumab, 1,200 mg every 3 weeks, was begun by patients at some point between 2013 and 2014.

Germline-derived CDR1 and CDR2 are SGHDT and YYEEEE. The CDR3 length is 15 residues. The germline V and J ends were trimmed by 4 bases and 3 bases, with 16 bases remaining between them. Locally advanced or metastatic urothelial carcinoma affected the patients. Profiling relied on immunoSEQ multiplex PCR, and the TCRdb table lists in-frame clones only, not all of them. The sample consists of about 100,000 clones, roughly nine tenths of them appearing once. This receptor was taken from an elderly woman with urothelial cancer. The source was PBMCs, collected around atezolizumab (anti-PD-L1) treatment. The chain links TRBV5-6 to TRBJ2-5, with D possibly being TRBD1 (6 bases). The CDR3 region is CASSVLPTGKETQYF. The DNA for the CDR3 is TGTGCCAGCAGCGTTCTACCGACAGGAAAAGAGACCCAGTACTTC.